This TCR beta chain comes out of a study of technical replicates of blood from a few donors. Profiling relied on immunoSEQ multiplex PCR, and the TCRdb table lists in-frame clones only, not all of them. The top ten clones hold approximately 0.4% of a sample with 60,000 to 80,000 clones, 92% of them seen once. The CDR3 totals 17 residues. With V trimmed by 1 base and J by 0 bases, 9 bases remained unmatched. CDR1 and CDR2 from the germline V gene are SGHRS and YFSETQ. The chain recombines TRBV5-1 with TRBJ1-1; 7 nucleotides align to TRBD1. Sequencing used T cells isolated from PBMCs. This clonotype was obtained from a human donor in good health. CDR3 sequence (DNA): TGCGCCAGCAGCTTGACCAGGACAGGCCCCATGAACACTGAAGCTTTCTTT. As protein: CASSLTRTGPMNTEAFF.